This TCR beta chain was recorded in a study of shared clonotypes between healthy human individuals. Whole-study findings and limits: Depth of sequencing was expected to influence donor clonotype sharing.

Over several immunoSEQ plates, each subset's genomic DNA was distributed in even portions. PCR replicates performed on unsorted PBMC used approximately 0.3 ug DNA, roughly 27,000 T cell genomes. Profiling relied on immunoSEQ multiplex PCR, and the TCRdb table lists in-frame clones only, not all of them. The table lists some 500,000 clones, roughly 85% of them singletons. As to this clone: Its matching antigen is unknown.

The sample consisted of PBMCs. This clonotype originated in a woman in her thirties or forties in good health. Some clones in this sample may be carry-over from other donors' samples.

The CDR3 DNA is TGTGCCAGCAGCTTATCTCAGGCGGATACGCAGTATTTT. This codes for CASSLSQADTQYF. The chain combines TRBV7-3 with TRBJ2-3; D uncertain. From germline, CDR1 is SGHTA and CDR2 FQGTGA. The CDR3 runs 13 residues. V was shortened by 2 bases and J by 6 bases, with 9 bases between the two germline ends.